The 8 T cell receptor beta chains reported below all come from one sample, sequenced in a study of T cell changes during pregnancy in multiple sclerosis. The assay was immunoSEQ multiplex PCR, and TCRdb's table has in-frame clones only and misses some. Of under 75,000 clones in the sample, 92% were seen once. The sequenced sample was peripheral blood, obtained in the third trimester of pregnancy. These receptors all come from a female donor in good health, enrolled as a control in a pregnancy study.

The chain couples TRBV30 to TRBJ2-5; 7 nucleotides line up with TRBD1. The germline V gene encodes CDR1 GTSNPN and CDR2 SVGIG (reference sequence). The ends lost 8 bases at V and 2 bases at J; junction bases unmatched: 5. The CDR3 runs 12 residues. The CDR3 region is CAGGQVQETQYF. CDR3 coding DNA: TGTGCCGGCGGACAGGTACAAGAGACCCAGTACTTC.

CDR3 in amino acids: CASSLLGRATTGELFF. CDR3 nucleotides: TGTGCCAGCAGCCTCCTCGGGAGGGCCACCACCGGGGAGCTGTTTTTT. The chain carries TRBV5-6 and TRBJ2-2; TRBD2 aligns across 8 bases. V trimming: 4 bases; J trimming: 4 bases; junction bases outside the gene matches: 9. Per germline, CDR1 SGHDT and CDR2 YYEEEE. The CDR3 sequence is 16 residues long.

The chain uses TRBV28 and TRBJ1-5, with D perhaps matching TRBD1 (5 bases). This CDR3 has 15 residues. CDR1 and CDR2 (germline): MDHEN, SYDVKM. V lost 6 bases to trimming and J lost 3 bases, with 15 bases between them. The chain's CDR3 is CASRSPGGNNQPQHF. CDR3 DNA sequence: TGTGCCAGCAGGTCCCCGGGGGGGAACAATCAGCCCCAGCATTTT.

This chain uses TRBV28 with TRBJ1-5; D unresolved. Trimming left V 4 bases short and J 0 bases short, with 7 bases between. CDR1 and CDR2 from the germline V gene are MDHEN and SYDVKM. CDR3 size: 14 residues. CDR3 sequence reads: CASSSGYSNQPQHF. CDR3 sequence (DNA): TGTGCCAGCAGTTCAGGATATAGCAATCAGCCCCAGCATTTT.

The chain uses TRBV11-1 and TRBJ2-5, with D possibly being TRBD2 (7 bases). CDR1 and CDR2 (germline): SGHAT, FQDESV (reference sequence). The CDR3 runs 16 residues. The germline V and J ends were trimmed by 5 bases and 7 bases, with 23 bases remaining between them. The CDR3: CASSPPLRGAWGTQYF. CDR3 nucleotides: TGTGCCAGCAGCCCTCCTTTACGGGGGGCCTGGGGGACCCAGTACTTC.

V gene TRBV18 combines with J gene TRBJ2-7; the match to TRBD2 covers 9 bases. The germline V gene encodes CDR1 KGHSH and CDR2 LQKENI. The CDR3 is made up of 15 amino acids. The V segment lost 3 bases and the J segment 1 base; nucleotides outside the gene matches: 4. The CDR3 spells CASSPLAGTSYEQYF. CDR3 sequence (DNA): TGTGCCAGCTCACCCCTAGCGGGAACGTCCTACGAGCAGTACTTC.

The chain uses TRBV4-2 and TRBJ2-2, with 11 positions matching TRBD2. The CDR3 runs 17 residues. Germline values: CDR1 LGHNA, CDR2 YNFKEQ. Unmatched junction bases numbered 8, after V lost 6 bases and J lost 2 bases. CDR3: CASRSASGGTNTGELFF. Here the CDR3 DNA reads TGTGCCAGCAGATCAGCTAGCGGGGGGACCAACACCGGGGAGCTGTTTTTT.

This chain links TRBV20-1 with TRBJ1-1, with no clear D. The CDR3 is 11 amino acids. V was trimmed by 0 bases and J by 9 bases, leaving 8 bases between them. Germline V lookup: CDR1 DFQATT, CDR2 SNEGSKA (reference sequence). The CDR3 loop reads CSARDQVKAFF. The CDR3 bases are TGCAGTGCTAGAGATCAGGTAAAAGCTTTCTTT.